This T cell receptor beta chain was sequenced for a study of T cells in Graves' hyperthyroidism and ophthalmopathy. The sample holds a few counts of this clonotype. What it binds is unknown. RNA transcripts gave rise to amplified TCR beta CDR3 regions. The primer set for the first-round RT-PCR of the TCR CDR3 was HTBI. TCRdb re-derived calls from the multiplex PCR reads in MiXCR, one entry per CDR3 protein. Here the sample spans some 420,000 distinct CDR3 sequences, roughly 13% being singletons. V gave up 0 bases and J gave up 3 bases, with 7 bases separating them. Germline CDR1 is SGHRS and CDR2 is YFSETQ. CDR3 length: 15 residues. Study-level results: Ophthalmopathy was model-predicted a median approximately six months pre-onset.

Material: blood. The rearrangement joins TRBV5-1 to TRBJ1-6, with no clear D. The origin of this receptor is a woman between 18 and 29 years old with Graves' hyperthyroidism. The CDR3 here is CASSLVRDYNSPLHF. The CDR3 DNA reads as TGCGCCAGCAGCTTGGTCCGGGACTATAATTCACCCCTCCACTTT.